Given below is one T cell receptor (beta chain) in context. The sample is drawn from a study of beta chain features in type 1 diabetes. Study summary: Examination covered fewer than 110 million sorted cells spanning all samples.

Germline V gives CDR1 SQVTM, CDR2 ANQGSEA. Trimming removed 7 bases from V and 3 bases from J; junction bases left unmatched: 7. The CDR3 loop spans 14 amino acids. In total, each donor contributed a single heparinised blood draw that averaged roughly 110 mL. Purity exceeded 95% in all sorted populations. Expressed TCRB transcripts were sequenced, since all the RNA that had been isolated was reverse transcribed. The protocol was immunoSEQ multiplex PCR, while the TCRdb copy is restricted to in-frame clones and leaves out a portion. The table lists nearly 350,000 clones, 7% to 9% of them singletons, with approximately 0.44% in the top ten.

The receptor was derived from a woman aged 18 to 35 in good health. The material sequenced was central memory CD4+ T cells from blood. The chain employs TRBV29-1 and TRBJ2-2, with TRBD2 matching 8 bases. DNA of the CDR3: TGCAGCGCCCGGACGGGAGGGGACACCGGGGAGCTGTTTTTT. This translates into CSARTGGDTGELFF.